A single sample is the source of the 14 T cell receptor beta chains below, sequenced in a study of brain T cells in children with intractable seizures. Profiled with immunoSEQ multiplex PCR; TCRdb holds only in-frame clones, not every one. The sample shows just under 65,000 clones, roughly 95% of them seen only once. Here the sequenced sample was peripheral blood, taken at surgery. The receptors here all came from a boy under two years old with focal cortical dysplasia and intractable seizures.

This chain joins TRBV5-1 and TRBJ1-6; D is undetermined. The germline V and J ends were trimmed by 0 bases and 9 bases, with 7 bases remaining between them. This CDR3 region has 13 residues. Germline CDR1 and CDR2: SGHRS and YFSETQ. CDR3 sequence: CASSLGESSPLHF. Here the CDR3 DNA reads TGCGCCAGCAGCTTGGGGGAGAGTTCACCCCTCCACTTT.

The chain recombines TRBV4-3 with TRBJ2-4; TRBD2 matches 14 bases. This CDR3 spans 21 amino acids. V trimming: 4 bases; J trimming: 2 bases; junction bases outside the gene matches: 16. CDR1 and CDR2 from the germline V gene are LGHNA and YSLEER. CDR3 sequence (DNA): TGCGCCAGCAGCCGGGACCTAGGGACTAGCGGGAGTTTGGGGCCCAAAAACATTCAGTACTTC. This gives the protein CASSRDLGTSGSLGPKNIQYF.

V usage is TRBV2 and J usage is TRBJ2-1, with a possible D match to TRBD2 (6 bases). Trimming shortened V by 6 bases and J by 9 bases, and 15 bases separated the two germline ends. CDR1 is SNHLY, CDR2 FYNNEI, per germline. The CDR3 length is 13 residues. CDR3 sequence reads: CASSPPVGGEQFF. The CDR3 DNA sequence: TGTGCCAGCAGCCCCCCCGTGGGGGGTGAGCAGTTCTTC.

The gene calls are TRBV10-3 and TRBJ1-2, with TRBD1 matching 7 bases. Germline CDR1 reads ENHRY; CDR2 reads SYGVKD. The CDR3 has 15 residues. The V and J ends lost 4 bases and 1 base, in that order; junction bases with no gene match: 6. CDR3 sequence: CAISVEGTDNYGYTF. In DNA form, the CDR3 reads TGTGCCATCAGTGTAGAGGGGACAGATAACTATGGCTACACCTTC.

As DNA, the CDR3 is TGTGCCAGCAGCCCTGGACTAGCGGGAGACAATGAGCAGTTCTTC. Translating it yields CASSPGLAGDNEQFF. The chain links TRBV7-3 to TRBJ2-1; TRBD2 matches 13 bases. CDR1 is SGHTA and CDR2 is FQGTGA in the germline V gene. The CDR3 spans 15 residues. Germline trimming cut 5 bases from V and 5 bases from J; bases unmatched to any gene: 3.

The CDR3 DNA is TGCGCCAGCAGCTTGGGGCAGTCAGGACACAATGAGCAGTTCTTC. This encodes CASSLGQSGHNEQFF. The chain couples TRBV5-1 to TRBJ2-1, with D uncertain. Germline CDR1 SGHRS, CDR2 YFSETQ. The V gene lost 0 bases and the J gene lost 5 bases, with 12 bases spanning the gap. The CDR3 runs to 15 residues.

The gene calls are TRBV5-4 and TRBJ2-2, with 7 bases identical to TRBD2. This CDR3 region has 15 residues. Germline V gene data show CDR1 as SGHNT and CDR2 as YYREEE (reference sequence). The ends lost 4 bases at V and 1 base at J; junction bases unmatched: 4. The CDR3 DNA reads TGTGCCAGCAGCCACCTAGCGGAGAACACCGGGGAGCTGTTTTTT. It is translated as CASSHLAENTGELFF.

The rearrangement links TRBV5-1 to TRBJ1-6; D is possibly TRBD1 (5 bases). CDR1 SGHRS and CDR2 YFSETQ come from the germline V gene. The CDR3 extends over 14 amino acids. Trimming stripped 0 bases from V and 16 bases from J, with 17 bases between. This CDR3 reads CASSLAPAGGILHF. Written as DNA, the CDR3 is TGCGCCAGCAGCTTGGCCCCCGCCGGGGGTATACTCCACTTT.

The chain carries TRBV9 and TRBJ1-1; D might be TRBD1 (6 bases). This CDR3 is 17 amino acids long. V lost 1 base to trimming and J lost 10 bases, with 26 bases between them. Germline values: CDR1 SGDLS, CDR2 YYNGEE. CDR3 in amino acids: CASSVKQGNGGYLLAFF. The CDR3 DNA follows: TGTGCCAGCAGCGTAAAACAGGGTAACGGAGGGTACCTTTTAGCTTTCTTT.

The V and J genes are TRBV6-2 or TRBV6-3 and TRBJ1-4; D unclear. The V gene's germline CDR1 is MNHEY and CDR2 SVGEGT. CDR3 length equals 12 residues. V was trimmed by 5 bases and J by 7 bases, leaving 8 bases between them. For the CDR3, the DNA is TGTGCCAGCAGTCACACCTTTGAAAAACTGTTTTTT. Translation gives CASSHTFEKLFF.

The CDR3 coding sequence is TGTGCCAGCAGCCCCCCCCGTGCTAGCGGGATCACAGATACGCAGTATTTT. This encodes CASSPPRASGITDTQYF. The chain combines TRBV9 with TRBJ2-3; 9 bases match TRBD2. This CDR3 is built from 17 residues. The V gene's germline CDR1 is SGDLS and CDR2 YYNGEE. V dropped 4 bases and J dropped 2; count of bases not matched to a gene: 11.

The rearrangement links TRBV7-6 to TRBJ2-3; 7 bases align to TRBD2. J lost 4 bases, V lost 0 bases, and 1 base had no gene match. The CDR3 spans 14 residues. Germline lookup yields CDR1 SGHVS and CDR2 FNYEAQ. The CDR3 loop reads CASSLAGGADTQYF. DNA of the CDR3: TGTGCCAGCAGCTTAGCGGGAGGGGCAGATACGCAGTATTTT.

CDR3 DNA: TGTGCCAGCACCCTATCAGGGACGACCACAGATACGCAGTATTTT. Its protein is CASTLSGTTTDTQYF. This chain links TRBV7-2 with TRBJ2-3, with D perhaps given as TRBD1 or TRBD2 (5 bases each). The V and J ends lost 7 bases and 2 bases respectively, with 16 bases between them. The CDR3 extends over 15 amino acids. Germline CDR1 and CDR2: SGHTA and FQGNSA.

This sequence joins TRBV12-5 and TRBJ2-7, with 7 bases aligning to TRBD1. The CDR3 loop spans 13 amino acids. Germline V lookup: CDR1 LGHNT, CDR2 FRNRAP. The J segment lost 6 bases and the V segment lost 7 bases, leaving 9 bases of the junction unmatched. The CDR3 DNA follows: TGTGCTAGTGCCGTGACAGGGAGTCTCGAGCAGTACTTC. Translating gives CASAVTGSLEQYF.